This T cell receptor beta chain is drawn from a study of cytomegalovirus exposure and HLA in healthy donors. The study's findings and limits: An analysis done earlier found most TCR beta V segments productive about 87% or about 30% of the time.

Trimming stripped 5 bases from V and 5 bases from J, with 15 bases between. The germline V gene encodes CDR1 SGHAT and CDR2 FQNNGV. This CDR3 comprises 14 residues. Comments on this clone: Its matching antigen is unknown.

This PCR relied on a set of 60 Vbeta primers and 13 Jbeta primers. Profiling relied on immunoSEQ multiplex PCR, and the TCRdb table lists in-frame clones only, not all of them. There are about 200,000 clones in the sample; approximately 86% occur only once, and around 0.3% lies in the top ten. The J gene is TRBJ1-1, the V gene TRBV11-2; D is possibly TRBD1 (5 bases). Sequenced material: PBMCs. This sequence originates from a woman in her thirties in good health and CMV-seronegative. The CDR3 DNA reads TGTGCCAGCAGCACTCGGACGGGGGGAACTGAAGCTTTCTTT. It specifies CASSTRTGGTEAFF.